The 4 T cell receptor beta chains below all came from one sample that was sequenced in a study of blood T cell repertoires in COVID-19. Only in-frame clones appear in the TCRdb table, and some are missing; sequencing was by immunoSEQ multiplex PCR. The sample lists 240,000 or so clones, roughly 90% occurring once. The sample comprised PBMCs or T cells enriched from blood (not recorded which). The receptors shown here come from a man aged 35 to 55 who had recovered from COVID-19.

Of note for this clone: Mismatch with germline at one junction end may stem from a read error. The genes are TRBV27 and TRBJ1-1, with 7 nucleotides matching TRBD1. Per germline, CDR1 MNHEY and CDR2 SMNVEV (reference sequence). CDR3 size: 16 residues. The CDR3 DNA sequence: TGTGCCAGCAGTGTATCCTCAACAGGGGTCGAGTCGGAAGCTTTCTTT. Its translation: CASSVSSTGVESEAFF.

The chain carries TRBV4-1 and TRBJ2-2, with 7 bases identical to TRBD1. The CDR3 is 16 amino acids. J gave up 7 bases and V 0 bases, and 8 bases lay outside the gene matches. CDR1 and CDR2 from the germline V gene are MGHRA and YSYEKL. The CDR3 region has the DNA TGCGCCAGCAGCCAAGATGTAGGCAGGGGGATCGGGGAGCTGTTTTTT. It codes for CASSQDVGRGIGELFF.

This chain connects TRBV19 to TRBJ1-1; TRBD1 matches 9 bases. The V gene's germline CDR1 is LNHDA and CDR2 SQIVND (reference sequence). The CDR3 length is 18 residues. The trim removed 9 bases at V and 3 bases at J, leaving 20 bases unmatched. The CDR3: CASTGGVAVSFGYTEAFF. CDR3 nucleotides: TGTGCCAGCACAGGGGGCGTTGCGGTTTCATTTGGATACACTGAAGCTTTCTTT.

The CDR3 protein is CASSPSAGSRGKSQHF. The CDR3 coding sequence is TGTGCCAGCTCACCCTCAGCGGGGTCCCGGGGGAAGTCCCAGCATTTT. This sequence joins TRBV18 and TRBJ1-5; D perhaps matches TRBD1 (5 bases). The V end lost 3 bases, the J end lost 11 bases, and 23 bases lay between the germline ends. The CDR3 is 16 amino acids. Germline V gives CDR1 KGHSH, CDR2 LQKENI.